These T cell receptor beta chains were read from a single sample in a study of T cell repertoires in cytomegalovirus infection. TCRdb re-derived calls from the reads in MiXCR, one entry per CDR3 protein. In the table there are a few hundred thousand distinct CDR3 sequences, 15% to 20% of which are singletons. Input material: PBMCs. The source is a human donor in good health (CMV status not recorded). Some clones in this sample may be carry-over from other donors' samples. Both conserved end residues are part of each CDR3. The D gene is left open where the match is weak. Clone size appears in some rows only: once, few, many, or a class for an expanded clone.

CDR3aa: CARRVVHRQGIGTYEQYF; CDR3nt: TGTGCCAGAAGAGTGGTCCATCGACAGGGGATAGGTACCTACGAGCAGTACTTC; v_gene: TRBV7-2; d_gene: TRBD1; j_gene: TRBJ2-7; abundance: many
CDR3aa: CSARESGSLTYEQYF; CDR3nt: TGCAGTGCTAGAGAGTCAGGATCCTTAACCTACGAGCAGTACTTC; v_gene: TRBV20-1; d_gene: -; j_gene: TRBJ2-7; abundance: -
CDR3aa: CATSREDGYEQYF; CDR3nt: TGTGCCACCAGCAGAGAGGACGGGTACGAGCAGTACTTC; v_gene: TRBV15; d_gene: -; j_gene: TRBJ2-7; abundance: -
CDR3aa: CASARGGELFF; CDR3nt: TGTGCTAGTGCCCGAGGGGGGGAGCTGTTTTTT; v_gene: TRBV12-5; d_gene: -; j_gene: TRBJ2-2; abundance: -
CDR3aa: CASSSPTEGGIEKLFF; CDR3nt: TGTGCCAGCAGCTCTCCTACGGAGGGGGGTATAGAAAAACTGTTTTTT; v_gene: TRBV12-3/TRBV12-4; d_gene: -; j_gene: TRBJ1-4; abundance: few
CDR3aa: CASSLMSGFLNTEAFF; CDR3nt: TGTGCCAGCAGCTTAATGTCTGGTTTTCTGAACACTGAAGCTTTCTTT; v_gene: TRBV7-8; d_gene: -; j_gene: TRBJ1-1; abundance: many
CDR3aa: CASRWDPSETQYF; CDR3nt: TGTGCCAGCCGTTGGGACCCGAGTGAGACCCAGTACTTC; v_gene: TRBV6-5; d_gene: -; j_gene: TRBJ2-5; abundance: -
CDR3aa: CASSTEGGAYEQYF; CDR3nt: TGTGCCAGCAGCACCGAGGGGGGGGCCTACGAGCAGTACTTC; v_gene: TRBV7-9; d_gene: -; j_gene: TRBJ2-7; abundance: many
CDR3aa: CASSRSLADTEQYF; CDR3nt: TGTGCCAGCAGCCGGTCACTAGCGGATACCGAGCAGTACTTC; v_gene: TRBV5-4; d_gene: TRBD2; j_gene: TRBJ2-7; abundance: few
CDR3aa: CASSHAVAGGQREQFF; CDR3nt: TGTGCCAGCAGCCATGCCGTAGCGGGAGGACAGAGGGAGCAGTTCTTC; v_gene: TRBV7-8; d_gene: TRBD2; j_gene: TRBJ2-1; abundance: many
CDR3aa: CASTQDRDPYNEQFF; CDR3nt: TGTGCCAGTACCCAGGACAGGGACCCCTACAATGAGCAGTTCTTC; v_gene: TRBV19; d_gene: TRBD1; j_gene: TRBJ2-1; abundance: few
CDR3aa: CASSQDYRNYGYTF; CDR3nt: TGCGCCAGCAGCCAAGATTACCGAAACTATGGCTACACCTTC; v_gene: TRBV4-3; d_gene: -; j_gene: TRBJ1-2; abundance: -
CDR3aa: CASSQGEGYGGYTF; CDR3nt: TGCGCCAGCAGCCAGGGGGAGGGTTATGGGGGCTACACCTTC; v_gene: TRBV4-3; d_gene: -; j_gene: TRBJ1-2; abundance: few
CDR3aa: CSAMNTEAFF; CDR3nt: TGCAGCGCGATGAACACTGAAGCTTTCTTT; v_gene: TRBV29-1; d_gene: -; j_gene: TRBJ1-1; abundance: once
CDR3aa: CASSRGEEAFF; CDR3nt: TGTGCCAGCAGTCGCGGGGAGGAAGCTTTCTTT; v_gene: TRBV5-6; d_gene: -; j_gene: TRBJ1-1; abundance: few
CDR3aa: CASSRELGRQETQYF; CDR3nt: TGCGCCAGCAGCCGAGAGTTGGGGAGACAAGAGACCCAGTACTTC; v_gene: TRBV4-3; d_gene: -; j_gene: TRBJ2-5; abundance: -
CDR3aa: CASSWGQDQPQHF; CDR3nt: TGTGCCAGCAGCTGGGGACAGGATCAGCCCCAGCATTTT; v_gene: TRBV7-6; d_gene: TRBD1; j_gene: TRBJ1-5; abundance: few
CDR3aa: CASGLGLGRTSTDTQYF; CDR3nt: TGTGCCAGCGGCCTTGGGCTCGGGAGGACTAGCACAGATACGCAGTATTTT; v_gene: TRBV7-2; d_gene: TRBD2; j_gene: TRBJ2-3; abundance: many
CDR3aa: CASSLLFMVGAKSSYNEQFF; CDR3nt: TGTGCCAGCAGCTTGTTATTTATGGTAGGGGCAAAAAGCTCCTACAATGAGCAGTTCTTC; v_gene: TRBV5-5; d_gene: -; j_gene: TRBJ2-1; abundance: -
CDR3aa: CASSRTLRSNQPQHF; CDR3nt: TGTGCCAGCAGTCGAACCCTAAGGAGCAATCAGCCCCAGCATTTT; v_gene: TRBV2; d_gene: -; j_gene: TRBJ1-5; abundance: few
CDR3aa: CASSERTAYEAFF; CDR3nt: TGCGCCAGCAGCGAGAGGACAGCGTATGAAGCTTTCTTT; v_gene: TRBV5-1; d_gene: -; j_gene: TRBJ1-1; abundance: once
CDR3aa: CSVEDVLGTSSEDTQYF; CDR3nt: TGCAGCGTTGAAGATGTCCTCGGGACTAGCTCTGAAGATACGCAGTATTTT; v_gene: TRBV29-1; d_gene: TRBD2; j_gene: TRBJ2-3; abundance: few
CDR3aa: CASSRLPGQGPQIAYNEQFF; CDR3nt: TGTGCCAGCAGCCGCCTACCGGGACAGGGGCCCCAGATCGCATACAATGAGCAGTTCTTC; v_gene: TRBV7-8; d_gene: TRBD1; j_gene: TRBJ2-1; abundance: many
CDR3aa: CASRTRGRGMNTEAFF; CDR3nt: TGTGCCAGCAGAACCCGGGGGCGCGGGATGAACACTGAAGCTTTCTTT; v_gene: TRBV6-5; d_gene: -; j_gene: TRBJ1-1; abundance: many
CDR3aa: CASSRRLAGDLTDTQYF; CDR3nt: TGTGCCAGCAGCAGACGACTAGCGGGGGACCTCACAGATACGCAGTATTTT; v_gene: TRBV5-6; d_gene: TRBD2; j_gene: TRBJ2-3; abundance: few
CDR3aa: CATSKEGLMNTEAFF; CDR3nt: TGTGCCACCAGCAAAGAGGGACTGATGAACACTGAAGCTTTCTTT; v_gene: TRBV15; d_gene: -; j_gene: TRBJ1-1; abundance: -
CDR3aa: CSASRPGQGFYGYTF; CDR3nt: TGCAGTGCTAGCCGACCGGGACAGGGCTTCTATGGCTACACCTTC; v_gene: TRBV20-1; d_gene: TRBD1; j_gene: TRBJ1-2; abundance: few
CDR3aa: CSAPRQAPETQYF; CDR3nt: TGCAGTGCCCCTAGACAGGCACCGGAGACCCAGTACTTC; v_gene: TRBV20-1; d_gene: -; j_gene: TRBJ2-5; abundance: -
CDR3aa: CASSLGSFSGNTIYF; CDR3nt: TGTGCCAGCAGTTTAGGCTCATTCTCTGGAAACACCATATATTTT; v_gene: TRBV12-3/TRBV12-4; d_gene: -; j_gene: TRBJ1-3; abundance: few
CDR3aa: CASSYSWREQFF; CDR3nt: TGTGCCAGCAGTTACTCGTGGCGAGAGCAGTTCTTC; v_gene: TRBV6-2/TRBV6-3; d_gene: -; j_gene: TRBJ2-1; abundance: -
CDR3aa: CSVAGTGQETQYF; CDR3nt: TGCAGCGTGGCCGGGACAGGTCAAGAGACCCAGTACTTC; v_gene: TRBV29-1; d_gene: TRBD1; j_gene: TRBJ2-5; abundance: few
CDR3aa: CASSLPGLAGGGEQFF; CDR3nt: TGTGCCAGCAGCTTACCGGGACTAGCGGGAGGAGGTGAGCAGTTCTTC; v_gene: TRBV5-4; d_gene: TRBD2; j_gene: TRBJ2-1; abundance: few
CDR3aa: CASSLGGGPENEQFF; CDR3nt: TGTGCCAGCAGCTTGGGCGGGGGCCCCGAGAATGAGCAGTTCTTC; v_gene: TRBV5-4; d_gene: -; j_gene: TRBJ2-1; abundance: -
CDR3aa: CAISDSNSPLHF; CDR3nt: TGTGCCATCAGTGATTCAAATTCACCCCTCCACTTT; v_gene: TRBV10-3; d_gene: -; j_gene: TRBJ1-6; abundance: many
CDR3aa: CASKGTLLSYEQYF; CDR3nt: TGTGCCAGCAAGGGGACTCTCCTCTCCTACGAGCAGTACTTC; v_gene: TRBV28; d_gene: -; j_gene: TRBJ2-7; abundance: -
CDR3aa: CASSIQRRWGYTF; CDR3nt: TGTGCCAGTAGTATACAGCGGCGTTGGGGCTACACCTTC; v_gene: TRBV19; d_gene: -; j_gene: TRBJ1-2; abundance: -
CDR3aa: CASSIPDTQYF; CDR3nt: TGTGCCAGCAGTATTCCAGATACGCAGTATTTT; v_gene: TRBV6-4; d_gene: -; j_gene: TRBJ2-3; abundance: few
CDR3aa: CASSLGTGLYGYTF; CDR3nt: TGCGCCAGCAGCTTGGGGACAGGCCTCTATGGCTACACCTTC; v_gene: TRBV5-1; d_gene: TRBD1; j_gene: TRBJ1-2; abundance: -
CDR3aa: CASSSGGEGTDTQYF; CDR3nt: TGTGCCAGCAGCAGTGGGGGGGAAGGAACAGATACGCAGTATTTT; v_gene: TRBV11-2; d_gene: TRBD2; j_gene: TRBJ2-3; abundance: many
CDR3aa: CASSLGQGGPLSTEAFF; CDR3nt: TGTGCCAGCAGCTTAGGGCAGGGCGGACCCCTGAGCACTGAAGCTTTCTTT; v_gene: TRBV7-8; d_gene: -; j_gene: TRBJ1-1; abundance: many
CDR3aa: CASSRDYSPLHF; CDR3nt: TGTGCCAGCAGCCGGGACTATTCACCCCTCCACTTT; v_gene: TRBV3-1; d_gene: -; j_gene: TRBJ1-6; abundance: -
CDR3aa: CSFLGSFYEQFF; CDR3nt: TGCAGCTTCCTGGGGAGTTTCTATGAGCAGTTCTTC; v_gene: TRBV29-1; d_gene: -; j_gene: TRBJ2-1; abundance: once
CDR3aa: CASSFGSYGYTF; CDR3nt: TGTGCCAGCAGTTTTGGGAGCTATGGCTACACCTTC; v_gene: TRBV12-3/TRBV12-4; d_gene: -; j_gene: TRBJ1-2; abundance: few
CDR3aa: CATQDRGLVNEKLFF; CDR3nt: TGTGCCACCCAGGACAGGGGGCTTGTTAATGAAAAACTGTTTTTT; v_gene: TRBV10-3; d_gene: TRBD1; j_gene: TRBJ1-4; abundance: many
CDR3aa: CASSSKGISPLHF; CDR3nt: TGTGCCAGCAGTTCTAAGGGAATCTCACCCCTCCACTTT; v_gene: TRBV12-3/TRBV12-4; d_gene: -; j_gene: TRBJ1-6; abundance: many
CDR3aa: CASRRGATDTQYF; CDR3nt: TGTGCCAGCAGAAGGGGGGCGACAGATACGCAGTATTTT; v_gene: TRBV6-2/TRBV6-3; d_gene: -; j_gene: TRBJ2-3; abundance: few
CDR3aa: CASSHGQEGAAGELFF; CDR3nt: TGTGCCAGCAGTCACGGACAGGAGGGGGCCGCCGGGGAGCTGTTTTTT; v_gene: TRBV12-3/TRBV12-4; d_gene: -; j_gene: TRBJ2-2; abundance: -